A selection of T cell receptor beta chains follows, all from one sample in a study of shared clonotypes between healthy human individuals. TCRdb keeps only in-frame clones here, not all; method: immunoSEQ multiplex PCR. The sample consists of approximately 740,000 clones, around 92% of them appearing once. The source material was naive CD8+ T cells sorted from blood. The receptors come from a man younger than 45 in good health. CDR3s leave out the opening cysteine and the closing phenylalanine or tryptophan.

v_call cdr3_aa
TRBV12-5 ASGPGSPHGYT
TRBV5-6 ASSLGASGGQETQY
TRBV6-6 ASTRPAENEKLF
TRBV7-9 ASSLVGHHEQY
TRBV5-1 ASSSLGGFHNEQF
TRBV11-2 ASSWGQGSYEQY
TRBV6-6 AVKRSDYGYT
TRBV29-1 SVDLIAGGSYNEQF
TRBV27 ASTPGGGHEKLF
TRBV6-1 ASSEQPQGDEQF
TRBV4-1 ASRETGTTGEAF
TRBV4-1 ASSQVSQYNEQF
TRBV7-3 AVPGQPQH
TRBV6-5 ASSHGGTQPQH
TRBV28 ASSLSEGTAGELF
TRBV5-4 ASSLDTGLAGIISYEQY
TRBV29-1 SVGRQGIYEQY
TRBV7-9 ASSLESYEQY
TRBV29-1 SVARHLAGGEGDEQF
TRBV9 ASSVKGSPYEQY
TRBV19 ASSPKGRPRNEQY
TRBV5-4 ASSLGAGDPDTQY
TRBV27 ASSLSEGETQY
TRBV9 ASSLSGTPSYEQY